The 32 T cell receptor beta chains listed next were all sequenced from one sample in a study of persistence of HIV-infected CD4 T cells. The immunoSEQ assay was version 4, run in survey mode. TCRdb's copy holds only in-frame clones and misses some; the assay was immunoSEQ multiplex PCR. The sample has tens of thousands of clones, about 80% seen once. No antigens are known for them. The stimulus was lysate of CMV-infected fibroblasts, 9 to 10 ug/mL. CD40L/CD69 double-negative CD45RO-high memory CD4+ T cells were collected. The source was CD4+ T cells sorted from PBMCs after approximately 20-hour stimulation, collected from a patient who received antiretroviral therapy. The receptors were gathered from an adult woman with HIV who was CMV-seropositive.

V and J are TRBV6-5 and TRBJ2-5; D not certain. The V gene's germline CDR1 is MNHEY and CDR2 SVGAGI. V shed 5 bases and J shed 0 bases, with 13 bases lying between them. The CDR3 runs 15 residues. The CDR3: CASSRLGLYQETQYF. In DNA form, the CDR3 reads TGTGCCAGCAGTCGGTTGGGCCTGTACCAAGAGACCCAGTACTTC.

This chain joins TRBV29-1 and TRBJ2-5; unclear D gene. The CDR3 is made up of 13 amino acids. Trimming removed 4 bases from V and 4 bases from J, with 13 bases in between. In germline, CDR1 is SQVTM, CDR2 ANQGSEA. The CDR3 DNA reads TGCAGCGTTGCCCAGGTGGGCGGAGAGACCCAGTACTTC. Its translation: CSVAQVGGETQYF.

The V and J genes are TRBV12-5 and TRBJ1-1; D uncertain. Germline V gene sequence: CDR1 LGHNT, CDR2 FRNRAP. CDR3 length: 17 residues. V was clipped by 0 bases and J by 0 bases, with 14 bases between them. CDR3 bases: TGTGCTAGTGGTTTGGTCGGAGGAACGATTATGAACACTGAAGCTTTCTTT. Protein sequence: CASGLVGGTIMNTEAFF.

The count of this clone is one. Written as DNA, the CDR3 is TGTGCCAGCAGTGAGGGCGGCCGCTCTGGAAACACCATATATTTT. Translated, it gives CASSEGGRSGNTIYF. This chain joins TRBV2 and TRBJ1-3; no reliable D call. Germline-derived CDR1 and CDR2 are SNHLY and FYNNEI. V was pared by 3 bases and J by 0 bases, with 9 bases between. This CDR3 has 15 residues.

J is TRBJ1-2 and V is TRBV18; 9 nucleotides agree with TRBD1. V lost 0 bases and J lost 4; bases outside the gene matches: 9. The CDR3 extends over 17 amino acids. Germline CDR1 is KGHSH and CDR2 is LQKENI. CDR3 in DNA: TGTGCCAGCTCACCACCTACAGGGGGCTCTAGCCTCTATGGCTACACCTTC. Its protein is CASSPPTGGSSLYGYTF.

This rearrangement joins TRBV10-1 to TRBJ2-1; 10 nucleotides align to TRBD1. Per the germline V gene, CDR1 is WNHNN and CDR2 is SYGVQD (reference sequence). V shed 8 bases and J 7 bases; nucleotides not matched to a gene: 8. The CDR3 covers 14 residues. As DNA, the CDR3 is TGCGCCAGCGCCCGGGACAGGGGTGGGAATGAGCAGTTCTTC. Its protein is CASARDRGGNEQFF.

The chain uses TRBV18 and TRBJ1-1, with no clear D. Germline V gene sequence: CDR1 KGHSH, CDR2 LQKENI. The V end lost 2 bases, the J end lost 2 bases, and 12 bases lay between the germline ends. CDR3 length: 15 residues. As DNA, the CDR3 is TGTGCCAGCTCACCAGCGAAGGCCTCTAACACTGAAGCTTTCTTT. Translating it yields CASSPAKASNTEAFF.

V is TRBV21-1 and J is TRBJ2-1. TRBV21-1 is a recognized pseudogene. The CDR3 covers 21 residues. CDR3 nucleotides: TGTGCCAGCAGGGCTAAGATGGGGGATTCCATACCTTTTAGCTCCTACAATGAGCAGTTCTTC. It is translated as CASRAKMGDSIPFSSYNEQFF.

The sample holds a few counts of this clone. This chain links TRBV5-4 with TRBJ1-1; D gene uncertain. Germline V lookup: CDR1 SGHNT, CDR2 YYREEE (reference sequence). V was cut by 0 bases and J by 1 base, with 16 bases left in between. This CDR3 spans 17 amino acids. The CDR3 nucleotides read TGTGCCAGCAGCTTGGGAATCGGGATGGTATCGAACACTGAAGCTTTCTTT. Its protein is CASSLGIGMVSNTEAFF.

The sample holds a few counts of this clone. The genes are TRBV3-1 (or the pseudogene TRBV3-2) and TRBJ1-1, with 9 nucleotides matching TRBD1. V shed 4 bases, J shed 5 bases, and the junction held 5 bases outside the gene matches. The CDR3 totals 14 residues. CDR1 is LGHDT and CDR2 is YNNKEL in the germline V gene (reference sequence). This CDR3 is CASSREDRGTEAFF. The CDR3 DNA sequence: TGTGCCAGCAGCCGTGAGGACAGGGGTACTGAAGCTTTCTTT.

V is TRBV9 and J is TRBJ1-2, with D possibly TRBD1 on 6 matching bases. The CDR3 runs to 15 residues. The germline gives CDR1 SGDLS, CDR2 YYNGEE. V was trimmed by 4 bases and J by 0 bases, leaving 13 bases between them. Here the CDR3 DNA reads TGTGCCAGCAGCCCTCGAGGACAGTCTAACTATGGCTACACCTTC. Translated: CASSPRGQSNYGYTF.

The genes are TRBV6-5 and TRBJ1-4; no firm D call. Germline V gives CDR1 MNHEY, CDR2 SVGAGI. The CDR3 covers 16 residues. V lost 0 bases to trimming and J lost 8 bases, with 16 bases between them. The CDR3 sequence: CASSYSKAEPLEKLFF. The CDR3 DNA sequence: TGTGCCAGCAGTTACTCGAAGGCGGAGCCACTAGAAAAACTGTTTTTT.

The CDR3 sequence is CAWSVGSNNEQFF. As DNA, the CDR3 is TGTGCCTGGAGTGTAGGTTCAAACAATGAGCAGTTCTTC. This chain joins TRBV30 and TRBJ2-1; unclear D gene. V gave up 0 bases and J gave up 5 bases, with 8 bases separating them. CDR3 length: 13 amino acids. Germline assignment: CDR1 GTSNPN and CDR2 SVGIG (reference sequence).

This chain links TRBV5-4 with TRBJ2-3; D gene unclear. CDR1 SGHNT and CDR2 YYREEE come from the germline V gene (reference sequence). Trimming pared 1 base from V and 6 bases from J, leaving 6 bases between. The CDR3 is 12 residues long. CDR3 sequence (DNA): TGTGCCAGCAGCTTGCTTGCCGATACGCAGTATTTT. This encodes CASSLLADTQYF.

This clone has a handful of counts. The V and J genes are TRBV19 and TRBJ1-4; 7 bases are shared with TRBD1. The CDR3 runs to 15 residues. Losses at the gene ends were 7 bases for V and 2 bases for J; bases not matched to a gene: 7. Germline CDR1 is LNHDA and CDR2 is SQIVND (reference sequence). The CDR3 DNA reads as TGTGCCAGTACAAGGGGGCTTAAGACTAATGAAAAACTGTTTTTT. This encodes CASTRGLKTNEKLFF.

The V and J genes are TRBV24-1 and TRBJ2-1; 8 nucleotides match TRBD1. The CDR3 is 16 amino acids. Per the germline V gene, CDR1 is KGHDR and CDR2 is SFDVKD. V trimming: 5 bases; J trimming: 3 bases; junction bases outside the gene matches: 8. The CDR3 nucleotides are TGTGCCACCAGTGTTGGGACCGGGACAGGCTACAATGAGCAGTTCTTC. Translated, it gives CATSVGTGTGYNEQFF.

V usage is TRBV14 and J usage is TRBJ1-1; perhaps TRBD1 as D (5 bases). The ends were cut back, 1 base at V and 6 bases at J, with 12 bases in the middle. Per the germline V gene, CDR1 is SGHDN and CDR2 is FVKESK. The CDR3 has 14 amino acids. The CDR3 is CASSQVYGGAEAFF. CDR3 nucleotides: TGTGCCAGCAGCCAAGTTTACGGGGGAGCTGAAGCTTTCTTT.

The chain recombines TRBV30 with TRBJ1-1; TRBD1 is a possible D gene (5 bases). The CDR3 length is 13 residues. Trimming left V 4 bases short and J 11 bases short, with 20 bases between. Germline V gene sequence: CDR1 GTSNPN, CDR2 SVGIG (reference sequence). In DNA, the CDR3 is TGTGCCTGGATTCCGACAGACTCTCGGAGGGCTTTCTTT. It yields the protein CAWIPTDSRRAFF.

This chain connects TRBV28 to TRBJ1-1; D might be TRBD1 (5 bases). V was pared by 8 bases and J by 4 bases, with 14 bases between. This CDR3 contains 13 residues. The V gene's germline CDR1 is MDHEN and CDR2 SYDVKM. CDR3 coding DNA: TGTGCCAGCCGCCCCGTGGGGGGCACTGAAGCTTTCTTT. Its protein is CASRPVGGTEAFF.

The gene calls are TRBV23-1 and TRBJ1-6; 7 nucleotides line up with TRBD1. TRBV23-1 is treated as an ORF (open reading frame) with a function not yet certain. CDR3 size: 14 residues. V lost 6 bases and J lost 7; bases outside the gene matches: 6. The CDR3 DNA follows: TGCGCCAGCAGCGCGACAGGGTTAAATTCACCCCTCCACTTT. It codes for CASSATGLNSPLHF.

The rearrangement joins TRBV19 to TRBJ1-2; TRBD1 is a possible D gene (5 bases). Between the trimmed V and J ends, which lost 6 bases and 3 bases, there was a span of 11 bases. This CDR3 region has 13 residues. Per germline, CDR1 LNHDA and CDR2 SQIVND (reference sequence). CDR3 nucleotides: TGTGCCAGTAGACCCGGGACGGACTATGGCTACACCTTC. Its protein product is CASRPGTDYGYTF.

V usage is TRBV10-2 and J usage is TRBJ2-1, with 9 bases fitting TRBD2. Germline CDR1 and CDR2: WSHSY and SAAADI. This CDR3 comprises 13 residues. V was clipped by 7 bases and J by 8 bases; unmatched bases: 6. The CDR3 reads CASTMTSGHEQFF. CDR3 sequence (DNA): TGCGCCAGCACCATGACTAGCGGACATGAGCAGTTCTTC.

V gene TRBV27 combines with J gene TRBJ1-5, with D unclear. This CDR3 is built from 15 residues. V lost 0 bases to trimming and J lost 6 bases, with 12 bases between them. Germline values: CDR1 MNHEY, CDR2 SMNVEV (reference sequence). Written as DNA, the CDR3 is TGTGCCAGCAGTTTATCGAGACTATTACTTCAGCCCCAGCATTTT. Translated: CASSLSRLLLQPQHF.

V gene TRBV5-5 combines with J gene TRBJ2-3; 8 positions agree with TRBD1. Trimming removed 0 bases from V and 4 bases from J; junction bases left unmatched: 4. The CDR3 extends over 15 amino acids. Germline V lookup: CDR1 SGHKS, CDR2 YYEKEE (reference sequence). CDR3 nucleotides: TGTGCCAGCAGCTTGGGACAGGGGAGACCAGATACGCAGTATTTT. Translating it yields CASSLGQGRPDTQYF. Together with reference TRBV5-5 and TRBJ2-3, the CDR3 gives the full variable domain: DAGVTQSPTHLIKTRGQQVTLRCSPISGHKSVSWYQQVLGQGPQFIFQYYEKEERGRGNFPDRFSARQFPNYSSELNVNALLLGDSALYLCASSLGQGRPDTQYFGPGTRLTVL.

The V gene is TRBV29-1, the J gene TRBJ2-1; D ambiguous. This CDR3 spans 11 amino acids. CDR1 is SQVTM, CDR2 ANQGSEA, per germline. Between the trimmed V and J ends, which lost 3 bases and 8 bases, there was a span of 8 bases. CDR3 residues: CSVEARDEQFF. Here the CDR3 DNA reads TGCAGCGTTGAGGCGAGAGATGAGCAGTTCTTC.

The J gene is TRBJ2-3, the V gene TRBV2, with D possibly TRBD2 on 6 matching bases. The V gene's germline CDR1 is SNHLY and CDR2 FYNNEI. CDR3 length equals 15 residues. V lost 2 bases and J 8 bases, leaving 17 bases between the germline ends. DNA for the CDR3: TGTGCCAGCAGTGAAATTACGGGGTCAGCGGGTACGCAGTATTTT. It codes for CASSEITGSAGTQYF.

The chain carries TRBV12-3 or TRBV12-4 and TRBJ2-7; the match to TRBD1 covers 7 bases. There are 13 residues in the CDR3. Losses at the gene ends were 7 bases for V and 0 bases for J; bases not matched to a gene: 3. CDR3 in DNA: TGTGCCAGCAACCGGGACAGCTCCTACGAGCAGTACTTC. Its translation is CASNRDSSYEQYF.

This chain uses TRBV30 with TRBJ2-1, with TRBD2 matching over 7 bases. Germline V gene data show CDR1 as GTSNPN and CDR2 as SVGIG (reference sequence). The ends lost 0 bases at V and 9 bases at J; junction bases unmatched: 14. The CDR3 runs 16 residues. CDR3: CAWSVRWGRGGTEQFF. In DNA form, the CDR3 reads TGTGCCTGGAGTGTAAGATGGGGGAGGGGCGGCACTGAGCAGTTCTTC.

The chain recombines TRBV11-3 with TRBJ2-2; no clear D. The CDR3 is made up of 13 amino acids. Looked up from germline, CDR1 is SGHNT and CDR2 is YENEEA. With 2 bases removed from V and 5 bases from J, the gap between germline ends came to 6 bases. The CDR3 DNA reads TGTGCCAGCAGCTTATTTGATACCGGGGAGCTGTTTTTT. It yields the protein CASSLFDTGELFF.

The chain uses TRBV15 and TRBJ1-3; tentatively, D is TRBD1 (5 bases). From germline, CDR1 is LNHNV and CDR2 YYDKDF (reference sequence). This CDR3 contains 16 residues. The V gene lost 0 bases and the J gene lost 2 bases, with 11 bases spanning the gap. The DNA of the CDR3 is TGTGCCACCAGCAGAGATCGGGTACAGGCTGGAAACACCATATATTTT. It yields the protein CATSRDRVQAGNTIYF.

This chain joins TRBV19 and TRBJ2-1; TRBD2 matches 11 bases. V dropped 7 bases and J dropped 14; count of bases not matched to a gene: 7. The CDR3 covers 12 residues. From germline, CDR1 is LNHDA and CDR2 SQIVND (reference sequence). The CDR3 loop is CASMGTSGLEFF. Here the CDR3 DNA reads TGTGCCAGTATGGGGACTAGCGGTCTTGAGTTCTTC.

This clone has a handful of counts. The V call is TRBV10-2, the J call TRBJ1-1, with D uncertain. CDR3 length: 12 amino acids. Germline CDR1 is WSHSY and CDR2 is SAAADI. Trimming stripped 2 bases from V and 8 bases from J, with 9 bases between. The CDR3 sequence: CASSEGSTEAFF. CDR3 nucleotide sequence: TGCGCCAGCAGTGAGGGCTCTACCGAAGCTTTCTTT.